The 23 T cell receptor beta chains reported below all come from one sample, sequenced in a study of cytomegalovirus exposure and HLA in healthy donors. A multiplex PCR was run with 60 Vbeta primers and 13 Jbeta primers. Clones were sequenced by immunoSEQ multiplex PCR, and TCRdb holds only the in-frame ones, with some missing. The sample includes about 150,000 clones, roughly 80% seen only once; the top ten take 10% to 15%. The sample taken for sequencing was PBMCs. These receptors were obtained from a man aged 35 to 55 in good health and CMV-seropositive.

The rearrangement links TRBV7-9 to TRBJ1-1, with TRBD1 identical over 11 bases. The CDR3 consists of 15 residues. The J segment lost 5 bases and the V segment lost 5 bases, leaving 7 bases of the junction unmatched. CDR1 and CDR2 (germline): SEHNR, FQNEAQ (reference sequence). The CDR3 DNA is TGTGCCAGCAGCCGCGGACAGGGGGCGATAACTGAAGCTTTCTTT. Protein: CASSRGQGAITEAFF. Combining the CDR3 with reference TRBV7-9 and TRBJ1-1 gives the whole variable domain DTGVSQNPRHKITKRGQNVTFRCDPISEHNRLYWYRQTLGQGPEFLTYFQNEAQLEKSRLLSDRFSAERPKGSFSTLEIQRTEQGDSAMYLCASSRGQGAITEAFFGQGTRLTVV.

This chain links TRBV15 with TRBJ2-3, with 10 bases that match TRBD1. V dropped 3 bases and J dropped 4; count of bases not matched to a gene: 10. Germline lookup yields CDR1 LNHNV and CDR2 YYDKDF (reference sequence). This CDR3 is built from 17 residues. CDR3 sequence: CATSRTWGGQGPDTQYF. As DNA, the CDR3 is TGTGCCACCAGCAGGACATGGGGGGGACAGGGGCCAGATACGCAGTATTTT.

V gene TRBV5-4 combines with J gene TRBJ1-2; D perhaps matches TRBD1 (5 bases). V dropped 4 bases and J dropped 4 bases, with 17 bases sitting between them. From germline, CDR1 is SGHNT and CDR2 YYREEE (reference sequence). CDR3 length: 15 amino acids. As DNA, the CDR3 is TGTGCCAGCAGCCTCCGGGACGGGAGTGCCTATGGCTACACCTTC. It encodes CASSLRDGSAYGYTF.

This clone was seen a handful of times. The genes are TRBV12-1 and TRBJ2-5; TRBD2, the table's D call, lacks a check against the DNA. TRBV12-1 is tagged as a pseudogene. The CDR3 extends over 13 amino acids. DNA for the CDR3: TGTGCCAGCAGCTCCGGACTCAAAGAGACCCAGTACTTC. Protein sequence: CASSSGLKETQYF.

V usage is TRBV5-4 and J usage is TRBJ2-5; 11 bases align to TRBD1. This CDR3 region has 15 residues. Germline V gene sequence: CDR1 SGHNT, CDR2 YYREEE (reference sequence). The trim removed 4 bases at V and 5 bases at J, leaving 7 bases unmatched. The CDR3 loop is CASSPNGDRGETQYF. CDR3 nucleotide sequence: TGTGCCAGCAGCCCGAACGGGGACAGGGGGGAGACCCAGTACTTC.

V is TRBV4-2 and J is TRBJ2-3, with 7 bases lining up with TRBD2. CDR1 LGHNA and CDR2 YNFKEQ come from the germline V gene. V lost 4 bases, J lost 3 bases, and 10 bases stayed unmatched. The CDR3 contains 16 residues. The CDR3 DNA is TGTGCCAGCAGCCTCTCTAGCGGTACGGGGACAGATACGCAGTATTTT. It yields the protein CASSLSSGTGTDTQYF.

The rearrangement links TRBV12-5 to TRBJ2-3; 10 bases match TRBD2. The germline gives CDR1 LGHNT, CDR2 FRNRAP. The CDR3 is 18 residues long. Germline trimming cut 1 base from V and 2 bases from J; bases unmatched to any gene: 9. The CDR3 spells CASGLGITSGTYTDTQYF. The CDR3, as DNA: TGTGCTAGTGGTTTGGGGATAACTAGCGGGACATACACAGATACGCAGTATTTT.

This clone showed up just a few times. This chain links TRBV13 with TRBJ1-1; D is uncertain. The germline CDR1 and CDR2 sequences are PRHDT and FYEKMQ (reference sequence). The length of the CDR3 is 13 residues. Trimming removed 6 bases from V and 7 bases from J, with 15 bases in between. The CDR3 is CASREGMSFEAFF. The CDR3 DNA follows: TGTGCCAGCAGGGAGGGTATGAGCTTTGAAGCTTTCTTT.

This chain joins TRBV2 and TRBJ2-2; no clear D gene. V was shortened by 3 bases and J by 3 bases, with 5 bases between the two germline ends. The CDR3 sequence is 13 residues long. Germline loops: CDR1 SNHLY, CDR2 FYNNEI. This CDR3 is CASSDTYTGELFF. CDR3 DNA sequence: TGTGCCAGCAGTGACACTTACACCGGGGAGCTGTTTTTT.

The rearrangement uses TRBV11-3 and TRBJ2-3; D possibly corresponds to TRBD2 (6 bases). This CDR3 has 16 residues. Trimming removed 3 bases from V and 4 bases from J, with 17 bases in between. Germline V gene data show CDR1 as SGHNT and CDR2 as YENEEA. CDR3 protein: CASSFRSAGSADTQYF. Written as DNA, the CDR3 is TGTGCCAGCAGCTTCCGTAGCGCGGGGAGTGCAGATACGCAGTATTTT.

V and J are TRBV9 and TRBJ1-5; 7 positions match TRBD1. The CDR3 totals 15 residues. V gave up 0 bases and J gave up 5 bases; unmatched junction bases: 5. CDR1 is SGDLS and CDR2 is YYNGEE in the germline V gene. The CDR3 nucleotides are TGTGCCAGCAGCGTAGGGCCCGGGACAGATCAGCCCCAGCATTTT. This gives the protein CASSVGPGTDQPQHF.

V gene TRBV15 combines with J gene TRBJ2-3; 9 bases line up with TRBD2. Looked up from germline, CDR1 is LNHNV and CDR2 is YYDKDF (reference sequence). Trimming took 3 bases from V and 6 from J; bases not matched to a gene: 4. CDR3 length: 14 residues. The CDR3 protein is CATSSLAGVDTQYF. CDR3 nucleotides: TGTGCCACCAGCAGCTTAGCGGGAGTGGATACGCAGTATTTT.

This clone was found a few times. The chain carries TRBV27 and TRBJ1-2; 9 bases line up with TRBD1. Trimming at V came to 6 bases and at J to 5 bases, leaving 4 bases not matched to a gene. CDR3 length: 13 amino acids. Germline assignment: CDR1 MNHEY and CDR2 SMNVEV (reference sequence). CDR3 loop: CASRSDRGYGYTF. CDR3 coding DNA: TGTGCCAGCAGGTCTGACAGGGGGTATGGCTACACCTTC.

V gene TRBV4-1 combines with J gene TRBJ2-5; D gene uncertain. The CDR3 has 14 residues. Between the trimmed V and J ends, which lost 5 bases and 2 bases, there was a span of 12 bases. Germline V CDR1 and CDR2: MGHRA, YSYEKL. CDR3 region: CASSFLELQETQYF. The CDR3 coding sequence is TGCGCCAGCAGCTTTCTAGAACTTCAAGAGACCCAGTACTTC.

The V gene is TRBV7-2, the J gene TRBJ2-7; 9 bases match TRBD1. CDR3 length: 12 residues. Germline-derived CDR1 and CDR2 are SGHTA and FQGNSA. Trimming cost V 5 bases and J 8 bases; bases outside gene matches: 4. The CDR3 loop reads CASSPDRGKQYF. The CDR3, as DNA: TGTGCCAGCAGCCCAGACAGGGGGAAGCAGTACTTC.

The J gene is TRBJ1-2, the V gene TRBV19, with 10 bases lining up with TRBD1. Germline assignment: CDR1 LNHDA and CDR2 SQIVND (reference sequence). V trimming: 5 bases; J trimming: 5 bases; junction bases outside the gene matches: 5. The CDR3 has 14 residues. The CDR3: CASSRDRGNYGYTF. CDR3 DNA sequence: TGTGCCAGTAGTCGGGACAGGGGAAATTATGGCTACACCTTC.

This sequence joins TRBV30 and TRBJ2-7; D possibly corresponds to TRBD2 (5 bases). There are 15 residues in the CDR3. Deletions cut 1 base from V and 2 bases from J, with 15 bases between. The V gene's germline CDR1 is GTSNPN and CDR2 SVGIG (reference sequence). CDR3 DNA: TGTGCCTGGAGTGGCGAGGGTCATCATCCCTACGAGCAGTACTTC. It encodes CAWSGEGHHPYEQYF.

The V call is TRBV18, the J call TRBJ2-7; 8 bases align to TRBD1. The CDR3 runs 14 residues. The junction had 5 bases not matched to a gene; V was cut back by 2 bases and J by 5 bases. The germline CDR1 and CDR2 sequences are KGHSH and LQKENI. DNA for the CDR3: TGTGCCAGCTCACCATGGGACAGGAGTCACGAGCAGTACTTC. Its translation is CASSPWDRSHEQYF.

Comment on this clone: This sample includes further DNA sequences coding for the same CDR3. The chain joins TRBV19 to TRBJ1-1; 7 nucleotides align to TRBD1. The junction had 4 bases not matched to a gene; V was cut back by 4 bases and J by 2 bases. CDR3 length: 14 amino acids. The germline V gene encodes CDR1 LNHDA and CDR2 SQIVND (reference sequence). CDR3 protein: CASSTQGGNTEAFF. The DNA of the CDR3 is TGTGCCAGTAGTACCCAGGGGGGCAACACTGAAGCTTTCTTT. Complete variable domain (other parts from reference TRBV19 and TRBJ1-1): DGGITQSPKYLFRKEGQNVTLSCEQNLNHDAMYWYRQDPGQGLRLIYYSQIVNDFQKGDIAEGYSVSREKKESFPLTVTSAQKNPTAFYLCASSTQGGNTEAFFGQGTRLTVV.

The rearrangement links TRBV4-1 to TRBJ2-3; TRBD1 matches 10 bases. CDR3 length equals 18 residues. From germline, CDR1 is MGHRA and CDR2 YSYEKL. The junction had 10 bases not matched to a gene; V was cut back by 1 base and J by 3 bases. The CDR3 here is CASSQAIGGTGATDTQYF. CDR3 nucleotide sequence: TGCGCCAGCAGCCAAGCAATCGGCGGGACAGGGGCAACAGATACGCAGTATTTT.

The rearrangement uses TRBV4-1 and TRBJ2-5; maybe TRBD2 (6 bases). V was trimmed by 3 bases and J by 7 bases, leaving 18 bases between them. The CDR3 is 15 amino acids. The germline gives CDR1 MGHRA, CDR2 YSYEKL. This CDR3 reads CASSHEAREPGTQYF. In DNA, the CDR3 is TGCGCCAGCAGCCACGAAGCGCGGGAACCGGGGACCCAGTACTTC.

The chain couples TRBV28 to TRBJ2-3; the D gene is possibly TRBD2 (5 bases). Per the germline V gene, CDR1 is MDHEN and CDR2 is SYDVKM. Trimming stripped 2 bases from V and 3 bases from J, with 15 bases between. The CDR3 is 16 residues long. Here the CDR3 DNA reads TGTGCCAGCAGTTTAGGTGCGAGGGCCGGTACAGATACGCAGTATTTT. As protein: CASSLGARAGTDTQYF.

The J gene is TRBJ1-5, the V gene TRBV2, with D tentatively TRBD1 (5 bases). The CDR3 is 16 residues long. Germline V lookup: CDR1 SNHLY, CDR2 FYNNEI. The ends were cut back, 8 bases at V and 1 base at J, with 18 bases in the middle. This CDR3 is CASSGGGAGSNQPQHF. Written as DNA, the CDR3 is TGTGCCAGCTCCGGGGGAGGGGCAGGAAGCAATCAGCCCCAGCATTTT.